This T cell receptor beta chain was identified during a study of control samples from healthy donors and cancer patients. Germline CDR1 reads SGHTA; CDR2 reads FQGNSA. The V gene lost 1 base and the J gene lost 5 bases, with 8 bases spanning the gap. The CDR3 extends over 13 amino acids. Libraries were prepared by immunoSEQ multiplex PCR; TCRdb keeps only in-frame clonotypes and omits some of them. This repertoire shows hundreds of thousands of clones, 75% to 95% found once; its top ten account for about 6.3%. The rearrangement links TRBV7-2 to TRBJ2-5, with unresolved D. This sequence was found in a man in his forties or fifties with head and neck cancer. Sequenced: PBMCs. The CDR3 is CASSLVVVETQYF. CDR3 in DNA: TGTGCCAGCAGCTTAGTTGTGGTGGAGACCCAGTACTTC.